The rows below give T cell receptor beta chains drawn from one sample of a study of cytomegalovirus exposure and HLA in healthy donors. Data came from immunoSEQ multiplex PCR; TCRdb stores just in-frame clones and leaves some out. The sample includes roughly 200,000 clones, 70% to 85% of them seen just once. The sequencing sample was made of PBMCs. The receptor set was obtained from a woman aged 30 to 39 in good health and CMV-seropositive. Both conserved end residues are part of each CDR3. A D gene is named only where the DNA matches it firmly. Expanded clones get a size class; other rows say once, few or many, or leave the size out.

V: TRBV5-1
D: NA
size: NA
length: 17
J: TRBJ2-7
DNA: TGCGCCAGCAGCTTGGCGGTCCCGGGGTTGAGGACCTACGAGCAGTACTTC
CDR3: CASSLAVPGLRTYEQYF

V: TRBV28
D: TRBD2
size: few
length: 15
J: TRBJ2-3
DNA: TGTGCCAGCAGTGTTCAGCGGGGCAACACAGATACGCAGTATTTT
CDR3: CASSVQRGNTDTQYF

V: TRBV6-5
D: NA
size: NA
length: 15
J: TRBJ2-4
DNA: TGTGCCAGCTCGTTTAGTACGGGGTTCAAAAACATTCAGTACTTC
CDR3: CASSFSTGFKNIQYF

V: TRBV19
D: TRBD2
size: NA
length: 14
J: TRBJ2-7
DNA: TGTGCCAGCGGGACTAGCGGGGGGGCGGGGGAGCAGTACTTC
CDR3: CASGTSGGAGEQYF

V: TRBV18
D: TRBD1
size: NA
length: 15
J: TRBJ1-5
DNA: TGTGCCAGCTCACCCCAGGGGGCGGCTTTGCAGCCCCAGCATTTT
CDR3: CASSPQGAALQPQHF

V: TRBV21-1
D: NA
size: NA
length: 13
J: TRBJ1-2
DNA: TGTGCCAGCAGCAAGGTCAGTAACTATGGCTACACCTTC
CDR3: CASSKVSNYGYTF

V: TRBV10-3
D: NA
size: NA
length: 13
J: TRBJ2-3
DNA: TGTGCCATCATGCAGAGGGGGTCCGATACGCAGTATTTT
CDR3: CAIMQRGSDTQYF

V: TRBV15
D: TRBD2
size: NA
length: 21
J: TRBJ2-3
DNA: TGTGCCACCAGCACTGCGGCTCCCGGGACTAGCGGCAAGATGGGGACAGATACGCAGTATTTT
CDR3: CATSTAAPGTSGKMGTDTQYF

V: TRBV29-1
D: NA
size: NA
length: 13
J: TRBJ1-4
DNA: TGCAGCGTTGGGAGGGACCGTAATGAAAAACTGTTTTTT
CDR3: CSVGRDRNEKLFF

V: TRBV6-5
D: TRBD2
size: NA
length: 15
J: TRBJ2-7
DNA: TGTGCCAGCAGCCGACTAGCGGGGGGCTCCTACGAGCAGTACTTC
CDR3: CASSRLAGGSYEQYF

V: TRBV5-5
D: TRBD1
size: NA
length: 14
J: TRBJ1-4
DNA: TGTGCCAGCAGCCGGGACAGCACCGGTGAAAAACTGTTTTTT
CDR3: CASSRDSTGEKLFF

V: TRBV19
D: TRBD1
size: few
length: 15
J: TRBJ2-3
DNA: TGTGCCACCACAGGGGTTCAACGCGGCACAGATACGCAGTATTTT
CDR3: CATTGVQRGTDTQYF